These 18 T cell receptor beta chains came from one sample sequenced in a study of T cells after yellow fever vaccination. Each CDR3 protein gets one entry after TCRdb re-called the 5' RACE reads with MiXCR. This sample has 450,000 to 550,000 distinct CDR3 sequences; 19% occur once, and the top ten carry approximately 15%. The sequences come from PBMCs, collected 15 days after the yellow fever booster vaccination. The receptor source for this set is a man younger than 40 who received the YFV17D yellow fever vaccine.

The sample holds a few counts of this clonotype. CDR3 sequence: CASTPGASRSNEQFF. As DNA, the CDR3 is TGTGCCAGTACCCCTGGAGCGTCACGCTCGAATGAGCAGTTCTTC. The chain employs TRBV19 and TRBJ2-1; D gene uncertain. V was cut by 7 bases and J by 7 bases, with 20 bases left in between. The CDR3 is 15 residues long. The V gene's germline CDR1 is LNHDA and CDR2 SQIVND (reference sequence).

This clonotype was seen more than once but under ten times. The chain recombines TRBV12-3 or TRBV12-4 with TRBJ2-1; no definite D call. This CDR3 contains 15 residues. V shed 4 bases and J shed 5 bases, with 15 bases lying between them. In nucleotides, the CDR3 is TGTGCCAGCAGTTCATGGGGTGGGTCCCACAATGAGCAGTTCTTC. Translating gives CASSSWGGSHNEQFF.

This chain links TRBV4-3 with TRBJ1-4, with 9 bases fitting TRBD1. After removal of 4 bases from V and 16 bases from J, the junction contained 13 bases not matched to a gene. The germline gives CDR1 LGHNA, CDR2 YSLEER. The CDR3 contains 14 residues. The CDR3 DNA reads TGCGCCAGCAGCCCCTCCTCCCGGACAGGGGTTCCGTTTTTT. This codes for CASSPSSRTGVPFF.

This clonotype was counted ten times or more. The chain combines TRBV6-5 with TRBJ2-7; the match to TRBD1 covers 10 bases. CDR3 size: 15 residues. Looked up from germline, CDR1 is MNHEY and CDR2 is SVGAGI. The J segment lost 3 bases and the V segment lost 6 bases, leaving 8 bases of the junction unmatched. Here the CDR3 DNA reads TGTGCCAGCAGCCCGACAGGGGGCGGCTACTACGAGCAGTACTTC. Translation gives CASSPTGGGYYEQYF.

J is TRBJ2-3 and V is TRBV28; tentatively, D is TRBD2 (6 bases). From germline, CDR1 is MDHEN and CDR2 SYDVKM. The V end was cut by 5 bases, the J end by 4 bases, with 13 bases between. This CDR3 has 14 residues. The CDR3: CASSRAGSADTQYF. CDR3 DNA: TGTGCCAGCAGTCGCGCGGGATCGGCAGATACGCAGTATTTT.

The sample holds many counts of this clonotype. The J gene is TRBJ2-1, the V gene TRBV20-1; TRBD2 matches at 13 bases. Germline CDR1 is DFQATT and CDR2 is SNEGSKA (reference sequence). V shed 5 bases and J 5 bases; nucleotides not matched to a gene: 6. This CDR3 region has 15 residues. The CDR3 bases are TGCAGTGCTGCTACTAGCGGGAGGGCTGACAATGAGCAGTTCTTC. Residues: CSAATSGRADNEQFF.

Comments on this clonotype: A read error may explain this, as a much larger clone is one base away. The DNA of the CDR3 is TGTGCCAGCACCGGGTCCAAAAACATTCAGTACTTC. Protein product: CASTGSKNIQYF. The chain employs TRBV28 and TRBJ2-4; D not certain. Trimming stripped 7 bases from V and 2 bases from J, with 6 bases between. CDR3 length equals 12 residues. CDR1 and CDR2 from the germline V gene are MDHEN and SYDVKM.

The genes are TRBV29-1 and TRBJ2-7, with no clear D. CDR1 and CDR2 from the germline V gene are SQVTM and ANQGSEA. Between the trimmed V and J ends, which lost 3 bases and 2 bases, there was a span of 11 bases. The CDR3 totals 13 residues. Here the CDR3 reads CSVDGVGTYEQYF. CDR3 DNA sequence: TGCAGCGTTGATGGTGTAGGTACCTACGAGCAGTACTTC.

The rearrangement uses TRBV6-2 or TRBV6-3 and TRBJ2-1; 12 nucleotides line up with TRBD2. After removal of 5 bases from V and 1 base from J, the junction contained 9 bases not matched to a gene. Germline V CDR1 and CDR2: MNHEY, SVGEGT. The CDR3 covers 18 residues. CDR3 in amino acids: CASSKRLAGELSYNEQFF. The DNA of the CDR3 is TGTGCCAGCAGTAAACGACTAGCGGGAGAATTGTCCTACAATGAGCAGTTCTTC.

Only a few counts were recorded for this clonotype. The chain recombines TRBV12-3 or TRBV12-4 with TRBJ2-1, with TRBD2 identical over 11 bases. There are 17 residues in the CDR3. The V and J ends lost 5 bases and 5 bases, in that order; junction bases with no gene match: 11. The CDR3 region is CASSNLAGGPFNNEQFF. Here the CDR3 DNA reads TGTGCCAGCAGTAACCTAGCGGGAGGCCCCTTCAACAATGAGCAGTTCTTC.

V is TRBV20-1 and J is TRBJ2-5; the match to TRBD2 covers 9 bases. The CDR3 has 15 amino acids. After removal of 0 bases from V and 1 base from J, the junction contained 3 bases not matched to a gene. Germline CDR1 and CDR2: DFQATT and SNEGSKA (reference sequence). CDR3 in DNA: TGCAGTGCTAGAGATTTGACTAGCGGCCAAGAGACCCAGTACTTC. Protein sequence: CSARDLTSGQETQYF.

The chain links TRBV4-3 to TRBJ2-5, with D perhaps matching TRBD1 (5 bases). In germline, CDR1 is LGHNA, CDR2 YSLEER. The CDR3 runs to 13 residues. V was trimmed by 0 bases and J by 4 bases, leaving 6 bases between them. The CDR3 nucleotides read TGCGCCAGCAGCCAAGACAGGGCAGAGACCCAGTACTTC. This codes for CASSQDRAETQYF.

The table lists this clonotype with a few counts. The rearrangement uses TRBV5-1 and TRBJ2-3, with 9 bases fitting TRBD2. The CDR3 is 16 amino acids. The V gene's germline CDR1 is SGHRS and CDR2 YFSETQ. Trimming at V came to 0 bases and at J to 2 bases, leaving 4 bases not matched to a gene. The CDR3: CASSLASSGVTDTQYF. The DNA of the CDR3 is TGCGCCAGCAGCTTGGCATCTAGCGGGGTCACAGATACGCAGTATTTT.

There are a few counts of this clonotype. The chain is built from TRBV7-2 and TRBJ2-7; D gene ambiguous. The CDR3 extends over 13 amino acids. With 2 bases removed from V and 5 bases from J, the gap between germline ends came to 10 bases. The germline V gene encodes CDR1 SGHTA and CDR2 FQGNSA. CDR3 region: CASSLTIFHEQYF. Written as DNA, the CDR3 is TGTGCCAGCAGCTTAACAATCTTTCACGAGCAGTACTTC. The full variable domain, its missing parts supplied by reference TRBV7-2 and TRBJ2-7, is GAGVSQSPSNKVTEKGKDVELRCDPISGHTALYWYRQSLGQGLEFLIYFQGNSAPDKSGLPSDRFSAERTGGSVSTLTIQRTQQEDSAVYLCASSLTIFHEQYFGPGTRLTVT.

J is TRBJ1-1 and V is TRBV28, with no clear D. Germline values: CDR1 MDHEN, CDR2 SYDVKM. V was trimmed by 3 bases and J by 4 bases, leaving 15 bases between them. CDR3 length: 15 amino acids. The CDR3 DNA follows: TGTGCCAGCAGTTTGCGGTTGGCCAGACCCACTGAAGCTTTCTTT. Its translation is CASSLRLARPTEAFF.

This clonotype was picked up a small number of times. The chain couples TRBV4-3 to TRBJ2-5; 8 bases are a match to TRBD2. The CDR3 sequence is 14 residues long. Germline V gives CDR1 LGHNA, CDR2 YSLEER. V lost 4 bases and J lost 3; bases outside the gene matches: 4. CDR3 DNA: TGCGCCAGCAGCCGCCGGGGGGGCGAAGAGACCCAGTACTTC. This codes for CASSRRGGEETQYF.

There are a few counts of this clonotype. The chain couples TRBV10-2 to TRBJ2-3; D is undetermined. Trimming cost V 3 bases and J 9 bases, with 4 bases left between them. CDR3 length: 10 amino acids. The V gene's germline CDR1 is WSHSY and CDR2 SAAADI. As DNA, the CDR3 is TGCGCCAGCAGTGACGGCACGCAGTATTTT. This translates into CASSDGTQYF.

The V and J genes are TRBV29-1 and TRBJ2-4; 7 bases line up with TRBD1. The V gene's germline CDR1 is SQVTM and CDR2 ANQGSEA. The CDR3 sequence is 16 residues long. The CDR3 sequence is CRGGQALFPERNIQYF. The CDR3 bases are TGCAGGGGCGGACAGGCCCTTTTCCCCGAGCGAAACATTCAGTACTTC.